This T cell receptor beta chain appears in the sequencing data of a study of T cell clonality in common variable immunodeficiency. This clone is medium-sized (0.01 to 0.1%) in the sample. What it binds is not known. The read falls 3 residues short of the CDR3 end, and the missing part is taken from the germline J gene. CDR3 length equals 14 residues. Germline values: CDR1 SGHVS, CDR2 FNYEAQ. V shed 6 bases and J 4 bases; nucleotides not matched to a gene: 5. The data were produced by immunoSEQ multiplex PCR, yet TCRdb's version contains in-frame clones alone and is incomplete. Captured here are 40,000 to 50,000 clones, none seen once; the top ten comprise 5% to 6.5%. Study-level findings and limits: Shared TCRbeta clones were fewer between CVID subjects than controls. Reportedly, TCR beta sequences from common variable immunodeficiency showed fewer deletions and N-nucleotide insertions.

Each donor provided about 4.5 to 8.5 ml of heparinized whole blood. The gene calls are TRBV7-6 and TRBJ2-7, with 11 bases identical to TRBD1. The sequencing sample was made of peripheral blood mononuclear cells. The sequence came from a human donor with common variable immunodeficiency. The CDR3 here is CASSPGTGGYEQYF. The part of the CDR3 DNA that was read is TGTGCCAGCAGTCCGGGGACAGGGGGGTACGAG.